Following are 29 T cell receptor beta chains from one sample sequenced in a study of cytomegalovirus exposure and HLA in healthy donors. 60 Vbeta and 13 Jbeta primers were used in PCR. Profiled with immunoSEQ multiplex PCR; TCRdb holds only in-frame clones, not every one. The repertoire consists of 150,000 or so clones, with roughly three quarters occurring once and the leading ten covering around 6.8%. Sequencing was done on a sample of PBMCs. These receptors all come from a man aged 35 to 55 in good health and CMV-seropositive.

On this clone itself: Other DNA sequences in this specimen translate into the identical CDR3. The chain links TRBV7-6 to TRBJ1-1; no clear D. This CDR3 has 13 residues. V gave up 3 bases and J gave up 1 base, with 6 bases separating them. Germline lookup yields CDR1 SGHVS and CDR2 FNYEAQ. The DNA of the CDR3 is TGTGCCAGCAGCTTTGGGAGGAACACTGAAGCTTTCTTT. It specifies CASSFGRNTEAFF.

In its sample, this clone was seen once. The chain has TRBV10-3 and TRBJ2-7; D remains ambiguous. Germline assignment: CDR1 ENHRY and CDR2 SYGVKD. The CDR3 spans 12 residues. The CDR3 sequence is CASRPGSYEQYF. The CDR3 coding sequence is TGTGCTTCCAGACCGGGTTCGTACGAGCAGTACTTC.

This clone appeared a single time. This chain links TRBV29-1 with TRBJ2-1; 9 nucleotides align to TRBD2. Looked up from germline, CDR1 is SQVTM and CDR2 is ANQGSEA. Trimming cost V 5 bases and J 6 bases; bases outside gene matches: 14. This CDR3 region has 16 residues. In nucleotides, the CDR3 is TGCAGCGTTACAGCCTTAGCGGGGGCCGGAGGCAATGAGCAGTTCTTC. Protein product: CSVTALAGAGGNEQFF.

The rearrangement joins TRBV7-3 to TRBJ1-6, with TRBD1 identical over 10 bases. Germline assignment: CDR1 SGHTA and CDR2 FQGTGA. J lost 10 bases, V lost 5 bases, and 2 bases had no gene match. The CDR3 is 13 amino acids. CDR3 nucleotides: TGTGCCAGCAGCCAGACAGGGGGCTCACCCCTCCACTTT. As protein: CASSQTGGSPLHF.

This sequence joins TRBV7-9 and TRBJ2-5; possible D gene TRBD2, 5 bases. Germline V gene sequence: CDR1 SEHNR, CDR2 FQNEAQ (reference sequence). The CDR3 is 19 amino acids. Trimming removed 5 bases from V and 5 bases from J, with 30 bases in between. This chain's CDR3 is CASSVPGLGDKIVKETQYF. As DNA, the CDR3 is TGTGCCAGCAGCGTCCCCGGACTTGGGGATAAAATAGTGAAGGAGACCCAGTACTTC.

This sequence joins TRBV4-1 and TRBJ1-1; 7 bases agree with TRBD1. With 3 bases clipped from V and 10 bases from J, the junction kept 14 bases outside the gene matches. This CDR3 contains 15 residues. The germline V gene has CDR1 MGHRA and CDR2 YSYEKL. The DNA for the CDR3 is TGCGCCAGCAGCCAGGCCCGGGACAGAGACCTACGAGCTTTCTTT. Translated, it gives CASSQARDRDLRAFF.

The DNA of the CDR3 is TGTGCCTGGAGCTCGGGACAGGGGTTGGGAGAGCAGTACTTC. It translates to CAWSSGQGLGEQYF. This chain links TRBV30 with TRBJ2-5, with 10 bases identical to TRBD1. Germline-derived CDR1 and CDR2 are GTSNPN and SVGIG (reference sequence). This CDR3 contains 14 residues. J gave up 11 bases and V 3 bases, and 12 bases lay outside the gene matches.

This sequence joins TRBV7-6 and TRBJ2-1; TRBD2 agrees at 13 bases. The CDR3 sequence is 15 residues long. Germline CDR1 is SGHVS and CDR2 is FNYEAQ. Trimming cost V 5 bases and J 8 bases; bases outside gene matches: 6. CDR3 DNA sequence: TGTGCCAGCAGCCCGGGGACTAGCGGGGTGTATGAGCAGTTCTTC. It specifies CASSPGTSGVYEQFF.

The J gene is TRBJ2-3, the V gene TRBV12-5; 7 nucleotides align to TRBD1. The CDR3 runs 15 residues. Germline CDR1 is LGHNT and CDR2 is FRNRAP. Trimming removed 4 bases from V and 2 bases from J; junction bases left unmatched: 6. CDR3 protein: CASGSSGTDTDTQYF. In DNA form, the CDR3 reads TGTGCTAGTGGTTCCTCCGGGACAGACACAGATACGCAGTATTTT.

This clone was seen more than once but under ten times. V and J are TRBV6-5 and TRBJ1-2; 7 bases match TRBD1. The germline gives CDR1 MNHEY, CDR2 SVGAGI. The CDR3 consists of 15 residues. V was pared by 4 bases and J by 8 bases, with 13 bases of the junction left unmatched. CDR3: CASSSDARRGRGYTF. In DNA form, the CDR3 reads TGTGCCAGCAGTTCGGATGCCCGGAGGGGGCGAGGCTACACCTTC.

This clone came up a few times. The genes are TRBV19 and TRBJ2-3; D not certain. V was cut by 6 bases and J by 2 bases, with 9 bases left in between. Germline values: CDR1 LNHDA, CDR2 SQIVND (reference sequence). The CDR3 is 13 amino acids. The DNA for the CDR3 is TGTGCCAGTAGGAACGACAACACAGATACGCAGTATTTT. Amino acids: CASRNDNTDTQYF. The full variable domain, rest sourced from reference TRBV19 and TRBJ2-3, is DGGITQSPKYLFRKEGQNVTLSCEQNLNHDAMYWYRQDPGQGLRLIYYSQIVNDFQKGDIAEGYSVSREKKESFPLTVTSAQKNPTAFYLCASRNDNTDTQYFGPGTRLTVL.

This clone occurred a few times. The V call is TRBV2, the J call TRBJ2-7; possible D gene TRBD2, 5 bases. V was trimmed by 6 bases and J by 4 bases, leaving 22 bases between them. The CDR3 has 16 amino acids. Germline loops: CDR1 SNHLY, CDR2 FYNNEI. The DNA of the CDR3 is TGTGCCAGCAGAGCCACGAGGGCTAGGTCCTGGTACGAGCAGTACTTC. Its translation is CASRATRARSWYEQYF.

The sample holds a few counts of this clone. This chain links TRBV4-3 with TRBJ1-5; perhaps TRBD1 as D (5 bases). Per germline, CDR1 LGHNA and CDR2 YSLEER. The CDR3 contains 14 residues. V lost 2 bases to trimming and J lost 7 bases, with 12 bases between them. This chain's CDR3 is CASSQLGLGQPQHF. Written as DNA, the CDR3 is TGCGCCAGCAGCCAATTGGGACTAGGGCAGCCCCAGCATTTT.

The chain has TRBV6-6 and TRBJ2-1, with 7 bases that match TRBD1. The CDR3 runs 14 residues. Trimming removed 4 bases from V and 15 bases from J; junction bases left unmatched: 15. Germline V gene sequence: CDR1 MNHNY, CDR2 SVGAGI (reference sequence). CDR3 sequence (DNA): TGTGCCAGCAGTTCCACGCCCCGGGACAGTCTAGTGTTCTTC. It specifies CASSSTPRDSLVFF.

This clone has a handful of counts. V is TRBV19 and J is TRBJ1-5, with 10 bases matching TRBD1. With 3 bases clipped from V and 8 bases from J, the junction kept 4 bases outside the gene matches. The germline CDR1 and CDR2 sequences are LNHDA and SQIVND (reference sequence). The CDR3 length is 14 residues. The CDR3 region is CASSIRDRGKPQHF. The CDR3 DNA is TGTGCCAGTAGTATTCGGGACAGGGGAAAGCCCCAGCATTTT.

In this sample, this clone turned up a few times. J is TRBJ1-2 and V is TRBV29-1; 10 nucleotides align to TRBD1. CDR3 length: 14 residues. In germline, CDR1 is SQVTM, CDR2 ANQGSEA. With 0 bases clipped from V and 8 bases from J, the junction kept 6 bases outside the gene matches. The chain's CDR3 is CSVEDLGTGVGYTF. The CDR3 nucleotides read TGCAGCGTTGAAGATCTGGGGACAGGGGTAGGCTACACCTTC.

This clone showed up just a few times. The chain joins TRBV21-1 to TRBJ1-2; the table calls TRBD1, which could not be checked here. TRBV21-1 is a pseudogene. This CDR3 spans 15 amino acids. Here the CDR3 reads CASSIGTGMIYGYTF. The CDR3 DNA reads as TGTGCCAGCAGCATAGGGACAGGGATGATCTATGGCTACACCTTC.

The V and J genes are TRBV27 and TRBJ1-2; weak D call: TRBD1 (6 bases). Germline V gene lookup returns CDR1 MNHEY and CDR2 SMNVEV (reference sequence). With 0 bases removed from V and 6 bases from J, the gap between germline ends came to 8 bases. The CDR3 sequence is 13 residues long. The CDR3 protein is CASSLSAGDGYTF. In DNA form, the CDR3 reads TGTGCCAGCAGTTTATCCGCAGGGGATGGCTACACCTTC.

The V and J genes are TRBV6-4 and TRBJ1-1; D is perhaps TRBD1 (5 bases). CDR1 MRHNA and CDR2 SNTAGT come from the germline V gene. The CDR3 is 13 residues long. The V gene lost 0 bases and the J gene lost 4 bases, with 6 bases spanning the gap. CDR3 residues: CASSDSDSTEAFF. The CDR3 bases are TGTGCCAGCAGTGACTCTGACAGCACTGAAGCTTTCTTT.

J is TRBJ1-2 and V is TRBV6-5; D is unclear. Per the germline V gene, CDR1 is MNHEY and CDR2 is SVGAGI. The ends were cut back, 6 bases at V and 0 bases at J, with 14 bases in the middle. The CDR3 runs 15 residues. The CDR3 DNA reads as TGTGCCAGCAGCCCTAGACGGTCGTCTAACTATGGCTACACCTTC. Its protein is CASSPRRSSNYGYTF.

Points on this clone: The missing conserved phenylalanine or tryptophan at the end of this CDR3 makes a read error likely. The limits of the CDR3 on the DNA are not certain, so only TCRdb's listed CDR3 is given. The chain employs TRBV7-9 and TRBJ2-7; the DNA was not compared with TRBD2, the D call given in the table. The CDR3 spans 13 amino acids, including both terminal residues. Germline V gene data show CDR1 as SEHNR and CDR2 as FQNEAQ (reference sequence). The CDR3 loop reads CSSSQPSGGVRFI.

This sequence joins TRBV7-9 and TRBJ2-5; TRBD2 agrees at 7 bases. This CDR3 has 15 residues. V lost 5 bases and J lost 5; bases outside the gene matches: 11. The V gene's germline CDR1 is SEHNR and CDR2 FQNEAQ (reference sequence). CDR3 in amino acids: CASSRFGEGRETQYF. DNA of the CDR3: TGTGCCAGCAGCCGCTTCGGGGAGGGGAGGGAGACCCAGTACTTC.

The chain joins TRBV4-1 to TRBJ1-5; tentatively, D is TRBD1 (5 bases). The V and J ends lost 0 bases and 8 bases respectively, with 17 bases between them. The CDR3 contains 16 residues. Germline V CDR1 and CDR2: MGHRA, YSYEKL. The CDR3 sequence is CASSQDRGEGMKPQHF. Written as DNA, the CDR3 is TGCGCCAGCAGCCAAGATCGAGGGGAGGGGATGAAGCCCCAGCATTTT.

The chain joins TRBV6-1 to TRBJ2-7; possibly TRBD2 for D (5 bases). This CDR3 comprises 13 residues. The germline V gene encodes CDR1 MNHNS and CDR2 SASEGT. The CDR3 here is CATAGVFSYEQYF. CDR3 coding DNA: TGTGCAACGGCGGGCGTTTTCTCCTACGAGCAGTACTTC.

The DNA for the CDR3 is TGCGCCAGCAGTTTCCCCGGGACAGCCCGAACCGGGGAGCTGTTTTTT. Protein: CASSFPGTARTGELFF. The V call is TRBV5-1, the J call TRBJ2-2, with 7 bases matching TRBD1. Trimming removed 5 bases from V and 5 bases from J; junction bases left unmatched: 12. Germline loops: CDR1 SGHRS, CDR2 YFSETQ. The CDR3 loop spans 16 amino acids.

This clone has a handful of counts. V is TRBV5-6 and J is TRBJ1-1, with 10 bases identical to TRBD1. Germline V CDR1 and CDR2: SGHDT, YYEEEE. The CDR3 extends over 14 amino acids. V shed 3 bases and J 5 bases; nucleotides not matched to a gene: 4. Here the CDR3 reads CASSWGQGSTEAFF. DNA of the CDR3: TGTGCCAGCAGCTGGGGACAGGGGAGTACTGAAGCTTTCTTT.

This rearrangement joins TRBV7-6 to TRBJ2-7, with a possible D match to TRBD1 (6 bases). V was pared by 4 bases and J by 2 bases, with 15 bases between. The V gene's germline CDR1 is SGHVS and CDR2 FNYEAQ. CDR3 length: 15 residues. The CDR3 region is CASSYGGGLPYEQYF. The CDR3 coding sequence is TGTGCCAGCAGCTATGGGGGCGGACTGCCCTACGAGCAGTACTTC.

This sequence joins TRBV5-6 and TRBJ2-3; D remains ambiguous. Trimming took 0 bases from V and 3 from J, leaving 14 bases between them. Germline V gene lookup returns CDR1 SGHDT and CDR2 YYEEEE. The CDR3 extends over 16 amino acids. The CDR3 loop is CASSLEWPSGTDTQYF. In DNA form, the CDR3 reads TGTGCCAGCAGCTTGGAGTGGCCCTCTGGTACAGATACGCAGTATTTT.

The rearrangement uses TRBV7-9 and TRBJ2-1, with 7 bases fitting TRBD2. Germline lookup yields CDR1 SEHNR and CDR2 FQNEAQ (reference sequence). This CDR3 is 18 amino acids long. Trimming removed 2 bases from V and 5 bases from J; junction bases left unmatched: 15. The CDR3 nucleotides are TGTGCCAGCAGCTTAAGAGCGATCAAGGCGGGGGTTCACAATGAGCAGTTCTTC. This encodes CASSLRAIKAGVHNEQFF.